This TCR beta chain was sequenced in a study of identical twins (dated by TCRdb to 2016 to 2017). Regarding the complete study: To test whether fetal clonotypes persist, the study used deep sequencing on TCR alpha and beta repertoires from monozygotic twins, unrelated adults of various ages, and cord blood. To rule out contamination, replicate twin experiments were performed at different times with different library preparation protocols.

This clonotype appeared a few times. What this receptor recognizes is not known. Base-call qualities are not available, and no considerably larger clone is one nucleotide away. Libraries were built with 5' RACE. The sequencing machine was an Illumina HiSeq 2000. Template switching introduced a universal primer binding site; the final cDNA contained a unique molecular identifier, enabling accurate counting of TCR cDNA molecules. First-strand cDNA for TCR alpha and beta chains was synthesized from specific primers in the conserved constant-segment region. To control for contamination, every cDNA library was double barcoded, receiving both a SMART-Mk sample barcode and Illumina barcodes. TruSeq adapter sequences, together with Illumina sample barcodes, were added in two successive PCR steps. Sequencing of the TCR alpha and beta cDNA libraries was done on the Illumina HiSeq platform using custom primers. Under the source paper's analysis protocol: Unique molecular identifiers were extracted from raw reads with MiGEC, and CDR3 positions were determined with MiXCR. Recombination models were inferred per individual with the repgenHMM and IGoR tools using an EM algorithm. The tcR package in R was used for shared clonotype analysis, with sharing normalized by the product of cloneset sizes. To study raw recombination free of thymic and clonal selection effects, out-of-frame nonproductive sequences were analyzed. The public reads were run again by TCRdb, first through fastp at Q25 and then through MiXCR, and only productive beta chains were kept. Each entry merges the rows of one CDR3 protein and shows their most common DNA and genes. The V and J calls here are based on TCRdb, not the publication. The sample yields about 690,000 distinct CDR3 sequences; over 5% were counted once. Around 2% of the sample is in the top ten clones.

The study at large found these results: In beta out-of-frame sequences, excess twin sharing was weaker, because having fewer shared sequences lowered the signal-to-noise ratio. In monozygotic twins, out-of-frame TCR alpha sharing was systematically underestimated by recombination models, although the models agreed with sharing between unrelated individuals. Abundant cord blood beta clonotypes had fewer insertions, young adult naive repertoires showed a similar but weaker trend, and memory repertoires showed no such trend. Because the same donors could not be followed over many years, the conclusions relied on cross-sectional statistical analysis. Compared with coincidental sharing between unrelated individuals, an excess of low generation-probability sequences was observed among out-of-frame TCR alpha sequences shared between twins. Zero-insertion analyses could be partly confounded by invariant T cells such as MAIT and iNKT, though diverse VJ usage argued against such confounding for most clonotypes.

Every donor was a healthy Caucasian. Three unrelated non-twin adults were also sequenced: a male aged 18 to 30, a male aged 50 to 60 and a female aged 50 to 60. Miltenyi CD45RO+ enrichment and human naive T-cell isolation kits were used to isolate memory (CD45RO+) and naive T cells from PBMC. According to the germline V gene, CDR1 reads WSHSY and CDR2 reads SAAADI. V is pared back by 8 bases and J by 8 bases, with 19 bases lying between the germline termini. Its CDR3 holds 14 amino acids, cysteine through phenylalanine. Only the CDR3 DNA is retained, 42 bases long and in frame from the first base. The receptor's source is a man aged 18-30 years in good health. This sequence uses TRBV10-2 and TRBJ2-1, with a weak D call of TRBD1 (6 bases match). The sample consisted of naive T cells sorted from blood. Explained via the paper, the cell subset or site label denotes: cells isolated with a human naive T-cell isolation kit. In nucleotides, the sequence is TGCGCCAGCGCAGGGGTTTCGCCCGTCCATGAGCAGTTCTTC. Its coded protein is CASAGVSPVHEQFF.